This TCR beta chain was sequenced for a study of T cells after yellow fever vaccination. A note on this clonotype: The antigen is unknown.

There are 15 residues in the CDR3. V was clipped by 4 bases and J by 4 bases; unmatched bases: 5. Germline V gene lookup returns CDR1 SGHRS and CDR2 YFSETQ. Study results and limitations: Re-detected after boosting: most primary clones, 96% of CD4 and under 90% of CD8.

Production of TCR cDNA was by 5'RACE template switching, which also added a universal primer site and UMIs. MiXCR, run by TCRdb on the 5' RACE reads, gives a single entry per CDR3 protein. The data contain fewer than 450,000 distinct CDR3 sequences, roughly 8.3% of them singletons. The TCR originated in a man aged 18 to 35 who received the YFV17D yellow fever vaccine. This specimen consisted of PBMCs, obtained 35 to 50 days after the first yellow fever vaccination. This chain links TRBV5-1 with TRBJ1-5; 10 positions match TRBD1. DNA of the CDR3: TGCGCCAGCAGCCTCGGACAGGGGGGGAATCAGCCCCAGCATTTT. It encodes CASSLGQGGNQPQHF.